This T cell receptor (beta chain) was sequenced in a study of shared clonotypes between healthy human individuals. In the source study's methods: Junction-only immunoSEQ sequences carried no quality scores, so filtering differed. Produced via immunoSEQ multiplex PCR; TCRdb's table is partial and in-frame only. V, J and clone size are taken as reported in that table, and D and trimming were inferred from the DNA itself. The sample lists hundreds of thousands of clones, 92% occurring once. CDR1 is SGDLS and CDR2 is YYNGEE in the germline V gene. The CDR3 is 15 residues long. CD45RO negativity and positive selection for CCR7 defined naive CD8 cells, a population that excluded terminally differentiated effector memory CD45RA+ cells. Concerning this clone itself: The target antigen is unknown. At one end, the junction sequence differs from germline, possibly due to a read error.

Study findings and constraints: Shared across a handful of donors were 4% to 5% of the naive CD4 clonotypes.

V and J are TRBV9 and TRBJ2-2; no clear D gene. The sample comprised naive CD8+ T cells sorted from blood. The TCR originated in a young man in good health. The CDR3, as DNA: TGTGCCAGCAGCGCCACCGGGTCGAAGACCGGGGAGCTGTTTTTT. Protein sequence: CASSATGSKTGELFF.